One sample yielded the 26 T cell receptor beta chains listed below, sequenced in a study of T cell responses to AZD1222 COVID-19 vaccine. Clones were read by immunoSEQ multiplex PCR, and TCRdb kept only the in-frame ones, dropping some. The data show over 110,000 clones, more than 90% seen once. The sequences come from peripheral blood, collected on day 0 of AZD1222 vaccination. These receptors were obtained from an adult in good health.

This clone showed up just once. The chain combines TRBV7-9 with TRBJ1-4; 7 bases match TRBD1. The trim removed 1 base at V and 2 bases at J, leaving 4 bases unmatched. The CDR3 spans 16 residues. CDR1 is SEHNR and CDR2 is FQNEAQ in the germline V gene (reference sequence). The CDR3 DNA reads TGTGCCAGCAGCTTAGGAGGGGGCTCGACTAATGAAAAACTGTTTTTT. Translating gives CASSLGGGSTNEKLFF.

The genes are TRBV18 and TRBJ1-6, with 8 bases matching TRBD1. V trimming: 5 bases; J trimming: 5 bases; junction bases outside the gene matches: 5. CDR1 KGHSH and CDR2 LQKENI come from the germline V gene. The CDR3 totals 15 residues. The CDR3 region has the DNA TGTGCCAGCTCAGGGGACAGGCGCAATAATTCACCCCTCCACTTT. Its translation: CASSGDRRNNSPLHF.

The CDR3 protein is CASSLGPRSTGELFF. The CDR3 coding sequence is TGTGCCAGCAGCTTAGGACCTAGGTCGACCGGGGAGCTGTTTTTT. This chain uses TRBV5-4 with TRBJ2-2, with D hard to call. Trimming shortened V by 2 bases and J by 5 bases, and 13 bases separated the two germline ends. CDR1 and CDR2 from the germline V gene are SGHNT and YYREEE (reference sequence). There are 15 residues in the CDR3. The whole variable domain, filled in from reference TRBV5-4 and TRBJ2-2, reads ETGVTQSPTHLIKTRGQQVTLRCSSQSGHNTVSWYQQALGQGPQFIFQYYREEENGRGNFPPRFSGLQFPNYSSELNVNALELDDSALYLCASSLGPRSTGELFFGEGSRLTVL.

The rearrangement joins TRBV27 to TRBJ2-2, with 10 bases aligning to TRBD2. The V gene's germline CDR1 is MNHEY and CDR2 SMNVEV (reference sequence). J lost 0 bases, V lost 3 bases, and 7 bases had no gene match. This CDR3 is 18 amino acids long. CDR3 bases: TGTGCCAGCAGTTTCGGGCTAGCGGGAGCCTCGAACACCGGGGAGCTGTTTTTT. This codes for CASSFGLAGASNTGELFF.

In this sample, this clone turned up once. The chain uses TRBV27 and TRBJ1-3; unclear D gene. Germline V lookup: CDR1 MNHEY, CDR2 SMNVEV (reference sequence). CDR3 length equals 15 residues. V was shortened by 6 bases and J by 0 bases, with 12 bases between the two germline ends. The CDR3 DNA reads TGTGCCAGCAGACCAAGTCCTATCTCTGGAAACACCATATATTTT. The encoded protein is CASRPSPISGNTIYF.

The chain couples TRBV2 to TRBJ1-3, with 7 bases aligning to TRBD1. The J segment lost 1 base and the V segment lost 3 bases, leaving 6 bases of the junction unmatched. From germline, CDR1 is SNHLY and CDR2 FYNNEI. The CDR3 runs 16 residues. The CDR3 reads CASSDPGGGSGNTIYF. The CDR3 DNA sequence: TGTGCCAGCAGTGATCCAGGGGGGGGGTCTGGAAACACCATATATTTT. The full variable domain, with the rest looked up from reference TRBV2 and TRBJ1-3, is EPEVTQTPSHQVTQMGQEVILRCVPISNHLYFYWYRQILGQKVEFLVSFYNNEISEKSEIFDDQFSVERPDGSNFTLKIRSTKLEDSAMYFCASSDPGGGSGNTIYFGEGSWLTVV.

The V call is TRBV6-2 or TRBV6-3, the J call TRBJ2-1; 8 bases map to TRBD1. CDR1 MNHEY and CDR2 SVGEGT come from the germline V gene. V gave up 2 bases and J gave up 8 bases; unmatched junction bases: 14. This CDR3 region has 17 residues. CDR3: CASSYRATGVGWHEQFF. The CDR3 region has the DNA TGTGCCAGCAGTTACCGAGCGACAGGGGTGGGGTGGCATGAGCAGTTCTTC.

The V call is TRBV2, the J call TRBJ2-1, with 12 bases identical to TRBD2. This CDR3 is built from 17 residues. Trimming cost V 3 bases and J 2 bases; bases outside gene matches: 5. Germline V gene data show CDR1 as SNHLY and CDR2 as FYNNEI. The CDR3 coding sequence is TGTGCCAGCAGTGATGACCTAGCGGGAGGGCCCTACAATGAGCAGTTCTTC. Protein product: CASSDDLAGGPYNEQFF.

Here the CDR3 reads CSASVREMGGYTF. The CDR3, as DNA: TGCAGTGCTAGTGTGAGGGAGATGGGAGGCTACACCTTC. The chain uses TRBV20-1 and TRBJ1-2; the D is unclear. Trimming left V 3 bases short and J 8 bases short, with 16 bases between. The V gene's germline CDR1 is DFQATT and CDR2 SNEGSKA (reference sequence). This CDR3 is built from 13 residues.

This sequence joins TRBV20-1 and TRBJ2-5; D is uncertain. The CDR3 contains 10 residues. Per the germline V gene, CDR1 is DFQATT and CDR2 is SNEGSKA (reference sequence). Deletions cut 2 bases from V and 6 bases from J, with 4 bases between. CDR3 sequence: CSARIQTQYF. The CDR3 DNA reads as TGCAGTGCTAGAATACAGACCCAGTACTTC.

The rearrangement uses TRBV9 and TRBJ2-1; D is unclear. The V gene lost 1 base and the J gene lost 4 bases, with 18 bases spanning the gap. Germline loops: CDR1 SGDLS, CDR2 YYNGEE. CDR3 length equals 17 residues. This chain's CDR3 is CASSVNLGGKAYNEQFF. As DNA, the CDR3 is TGTGCCAGCAGCGTAAACCTTGGCGGAAAAGCATACAATGAGCAGTTCTTC.

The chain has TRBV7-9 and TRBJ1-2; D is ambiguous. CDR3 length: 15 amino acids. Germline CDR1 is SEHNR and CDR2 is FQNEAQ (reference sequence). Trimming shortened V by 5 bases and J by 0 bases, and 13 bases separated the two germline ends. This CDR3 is CASSLTRRSNYGYTF. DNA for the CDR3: TGTGCCAGCAGCCTCACCCGACGTTCTAACTATGGCTACACCTTC.

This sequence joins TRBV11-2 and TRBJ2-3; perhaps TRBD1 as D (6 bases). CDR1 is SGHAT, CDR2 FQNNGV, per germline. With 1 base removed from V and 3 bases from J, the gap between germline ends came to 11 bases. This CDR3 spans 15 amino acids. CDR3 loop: CASSLVPGVTDTQYF. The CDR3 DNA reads TGTGCCAGCAGCTTAGTCCCAGGGGTTACAGATACGCAGTATTTT.

Written as DNA, the CDR3 is TGTGCCAGCAGCCAAGAGGTGGCTAGCGGAGAGACCCAGTACTTC. It codes for CASSQEVASGETQYF. J is TRBJ2-5 and V is TRBV4-2, with 7 bases identical to TRBD2. The J segment lost 4 bases and the V segment lost 0 bases, leaving 5 bases of the junction unmatched. CDR1 and CDR2 (germline): LGHNA, YNFKEQ. The CDR3 contains 15 residues.

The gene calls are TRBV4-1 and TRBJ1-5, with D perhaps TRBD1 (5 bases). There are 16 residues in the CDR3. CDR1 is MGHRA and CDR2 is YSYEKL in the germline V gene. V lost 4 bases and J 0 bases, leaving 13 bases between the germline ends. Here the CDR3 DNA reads TGCGCCAGCAGCCTTGGACATTCGCTTAGCAATCAGCCCCAGCATTTT. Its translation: CASSLGHSLSNQPQHF.

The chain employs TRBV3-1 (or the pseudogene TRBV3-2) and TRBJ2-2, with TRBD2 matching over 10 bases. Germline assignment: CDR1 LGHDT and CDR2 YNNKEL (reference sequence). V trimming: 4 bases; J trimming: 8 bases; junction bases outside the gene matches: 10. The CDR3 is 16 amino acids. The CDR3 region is CASSRTSGRVWGELFF. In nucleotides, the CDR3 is TGTGCCAGCAGCCGCACAAGCGGGAGGGTTTGGGGGGAGCTGTTTTTT.

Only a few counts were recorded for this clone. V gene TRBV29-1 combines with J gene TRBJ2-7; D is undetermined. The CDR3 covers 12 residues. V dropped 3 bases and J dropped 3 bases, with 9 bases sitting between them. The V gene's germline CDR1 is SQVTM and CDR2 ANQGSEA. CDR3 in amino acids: CSVETSDYEQYF. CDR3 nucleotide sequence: TGCAGCGTTGAGACCAGCGACTACGAGCAGTACTTC.

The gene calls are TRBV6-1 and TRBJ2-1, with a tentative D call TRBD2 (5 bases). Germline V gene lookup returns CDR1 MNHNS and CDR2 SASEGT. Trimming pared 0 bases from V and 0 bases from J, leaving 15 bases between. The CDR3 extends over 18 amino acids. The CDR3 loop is CASSEAHRAASSYNEQFF. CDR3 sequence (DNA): TGTGCCAGCAGTGAAGCGCATCGAGCGGCTAGCTCCTACAATGAGCAGTTCTTC.

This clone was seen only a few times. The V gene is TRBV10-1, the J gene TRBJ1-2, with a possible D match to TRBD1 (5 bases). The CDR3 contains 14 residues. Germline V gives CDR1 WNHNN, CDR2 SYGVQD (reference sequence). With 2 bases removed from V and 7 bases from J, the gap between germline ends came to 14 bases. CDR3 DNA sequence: TGCGCCAGCAGTGAGGCCCCAGGGTCGCGTGGCTACACCTTC. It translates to CASSEAPGSRGYTF.

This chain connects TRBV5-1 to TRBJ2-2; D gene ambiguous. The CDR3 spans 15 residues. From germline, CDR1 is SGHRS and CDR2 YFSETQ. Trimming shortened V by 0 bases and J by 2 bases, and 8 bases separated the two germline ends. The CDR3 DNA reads TGCGCCAGCAGCTTGGGACACCTAAACACCGGGGAGCTGTTTTTT. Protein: CASSLGHLNTGELFF.

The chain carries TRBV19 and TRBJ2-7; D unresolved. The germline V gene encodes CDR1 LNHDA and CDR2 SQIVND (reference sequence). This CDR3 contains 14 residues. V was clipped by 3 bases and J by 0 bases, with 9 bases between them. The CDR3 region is CASSMGMSSYEQYF. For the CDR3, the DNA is TGTGCCAGTAGTATGGGCATGAGCTCCTACGAGCAGTACTTC.

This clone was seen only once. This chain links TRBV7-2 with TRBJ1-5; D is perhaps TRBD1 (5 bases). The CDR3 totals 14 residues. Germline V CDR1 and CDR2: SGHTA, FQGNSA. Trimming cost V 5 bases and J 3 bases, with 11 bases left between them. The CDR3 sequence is CASSDSMFNQPQHF. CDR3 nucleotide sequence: TGTGCCAGCAGCGACAGTATGTTCAATCAGCCCCAGCATTTT.

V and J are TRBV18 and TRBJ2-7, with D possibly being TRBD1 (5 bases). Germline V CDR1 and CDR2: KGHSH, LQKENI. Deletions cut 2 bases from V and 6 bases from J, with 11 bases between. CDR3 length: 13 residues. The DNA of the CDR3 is TGTGCCAGCTCACCAGGCAGGGTAGGCGAGCAGTACTTC. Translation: CASSPGRVGEQYF.

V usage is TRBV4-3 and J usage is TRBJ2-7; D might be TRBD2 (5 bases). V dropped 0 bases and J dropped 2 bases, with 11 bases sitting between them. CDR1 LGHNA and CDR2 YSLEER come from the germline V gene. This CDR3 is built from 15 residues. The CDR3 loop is CASSQELLRAYEQYF. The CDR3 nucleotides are TGCGCCAGCAGCCAAGAACTGTTGCGGGCCTACGAGCAGTACTTC.

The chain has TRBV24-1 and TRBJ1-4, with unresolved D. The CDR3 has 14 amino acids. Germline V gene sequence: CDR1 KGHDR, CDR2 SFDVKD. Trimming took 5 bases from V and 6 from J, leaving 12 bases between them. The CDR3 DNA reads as TGTGCCACCAGTGGTCTGGGAACAGATGAAAAACTGTTTTTT. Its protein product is CATSGLGTDEKLFF.

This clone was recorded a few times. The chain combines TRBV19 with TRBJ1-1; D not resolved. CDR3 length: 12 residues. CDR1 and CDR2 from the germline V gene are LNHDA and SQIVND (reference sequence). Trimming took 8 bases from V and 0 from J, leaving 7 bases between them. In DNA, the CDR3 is TGTGCCAGTCGACCGATGAACACTGAAGCTTTCTTT. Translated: CASRPMNTEAFF.